This TCR beta chain was sequenced in a study of control samples from healthy donors and cancer patients. V lost 0 bases, J lost 4 bases, and 3 bases stayed unmatched. CDR3 length: 15 residues. Per the germline V gene, CDR1 is LGHNA and CDR2 is YSLEER. The table came from immunoSEQ multiplex PCR; TCRdb's copy has only in-frame clones and leaves some out. The sample has around 120,000 clones, around 87% seen once. Sequenced material: blood. The receptor's source is a man aged 60 to 69 in good health. V and J are TRBV4-3 and TRBJ1-1, with 9 nucleotides matching TRBD1. CDR3 nucleotides: TGCGCCAGCAGCCAAGAGGCGACAGGGGGCACTGAAGCTTTCTTT. Its translation is CASSQEATGGTEAFF.